The clone carrying this T cell receptor beta chain was found a few times. Its target is unknown. These data belong to a study of T cells in Graves' hyperthyroidism and ophthalmopathy. Study results and caveats: Ophthalmopathy and stable hyperthyroidism were separated by a 13 V-J model. Appearing also in blood were most of the thyroid clonotypes expanded above 0.001.

What was amplified from RNA transcripts were TCR beta CDR3 regions. TCR CDR3 underwent first-round RT-PCR with the HTBI primer set. A single record per CDR3 protein comes from TCRdb applying MiXCR to the multiplex PCR reads. The sample lists about 480,000 distinct CDR3 sequences; roughly 25% were seen once. Fresh peripheral blood, approximately 9.6 ml, yielded the PBMCs. The sequence derives from a woman younger than 45 with Graves' ophthalmopathy. The sequencing sample was made of blood.

The CDR3 sequence is CASTVLRGLDTGELFF. The CDR3 bases are TGTGCCAGCACCGTACTCAGGGGGCTCGACACCGGGGAGCTGTTTTTT. J is TRBJ2-2 and V is TRBV12-3 or TRBV12-4; 8 nucleotides line up with TRBD1. The CDR3 is 16 residues long. V dropped 7 bases and J dropped 3; count of bases not matched to a gene: 10.